This record concerns one T cell receptor (beta chain) sequence. Its matching antigen is unknown. PCR employed 60 Vbeta and 13 Jbeta primers. Only in-frame clones appear in the TCRdb table, and some are missing; sequencing was by immunoSEQ multiplex PCR. The sample has around 120,000 clones; around 69% are singletons. The CDR3 contains 16 residues. Germline V lookup: CDR1 SGHNT, CDR2 YYREEE (reference sequence). V lost 0 bases, J lost 7 bases, and 14 bases lay in between. The data stem from a study of cytomegalovirus exposure and HLA in healthy donors. Study observations and caveats: Looking again later, the authors saw that most CMV-associated TCR beta chains seemed HLA-restricted. Reports indicated that the classifier achieved high specificity and sensitivity in diagnosing cytomegalovirus status.

Donors counted as nominally healthy when sampled, yet unrecorded immune exposures were likely. The sequence was obtained from a woman aged 40-49 years in good health and CMV-seropositive. The rearrangement joins TRBV5-4 to TRBJ1-6, with a weak D call TRBD1 (5 bases). The sample consisted of PBMCs. CDR3 DNA sequence: TGTGCCAGCAGCTTGGGGCCCGGGGGGTCGAATTCACCCCTCCACTTT. This sequence encodes CASSLGPGGSNSPLHF.